Following are 8 T cell receptor beta chains from one sample sequenced in a study of Tregs in tolerant kidney transplant recipients. Sequencing was performed with immunoSEQ multiplex PCR; in TCRdb, only in-frame clones are kept and a portion is missing. The sample comprises some 70,000 clones, around nine tenths of which are singletons, and approximately 0.4% rests with the top ten. The sequencing here drew on CD4+ T cells from blood, taken before the transplant. These receptors all come from a human donor who received a combined kidney and bone marrow transplant.

The J gene is TRBJ1-2, the V gene TRBV19, with D tentatively TRBD1 (6 bases). The CDR3 extends over 17 amino acids. The V and J ends lost 4 bases and 8 bases respectively, with 26 bases between them. The germline V gene has CDR1 LNHDA and CDR2 SQIVND (reference sequence). The CDR3: CASSTVGMTGELEGYTF. In DNA, the CDR3 is TGTGCCAGTAGTACAGTGGGGATGACAGGAGAGTTGGAAGGCTACACCTTC.

The J gene is TRBJ2-1, the V gene TRBV4-1, with TRBD2 matching over 7 bases. The V and J ends lost 0 bases and 9 bases, in that order; junction bases with no gene match: 5. Per the germline V gene, CDR1 is MGHRA and CDR2 is YSYEKL. The CDR3 has 14 residues. The CDR3 coding sequence is TGCGCCAGCAGCCAAGAGGGTAGCGGGCGTGAGCAGTTCTTC. Protein: CASSQEGSGREQFF.

This chain joins TRBV7-2 and TRBJ2-7; 9 bases are a match to TRBD1. Germline V gene sequence: CDR1 SGHTA, CDR2 FQGNSA. J lost 1 base, V lost 1 base, and 2 bases had no gene match. The CDR3 extends over 15 amino acids. The CDR3 DNA is TGTGCCAGCAGCTTAGGGGGACAGGGATCCTACGAGCAGTACTTC. The encoded protein is CASSLGGQGSYEQYF.

The chain is built from TRBV29-1 and TRBJ1-5, with 10 bases that match TRBD1. In germline, CDR1 is SQVTM, CDR2 ANQGSEA. With V trimmed by 2 bases and J by 5 bases, 3 bases remained unmatched. CDR3 size: 14 residues. CDR3 protein: CSVESGTGDQPQHF. CDR3 coding DNA: TGCAGCGTTGAATCCGGGACAGGGGATCAGCCCCAGCATTTT.

This sequence joins TRBV5-6 and TRBJ2-5, with a weak D call TRBD2 (6 bases). The CDR3 has 14 residues. The ends were cut back, 4 bases at V and 5 bases at J, with 15 bases in the middle. The germline gives CDR1 SGHDT, CDR2 YYEEEE. CDR3 in amino acids: CASSPDWGVETQYF. DNA for the CDR3: TGTGCCAGCAGCCCGGACTGGGGGGTGGAGACCCAGTACTTC. Full variable domain (rest looked up from reference TRBV5-6 and TRBJ2-5): DAGVTQSPTHLIKTRGQQVTLRCSPKSGHDTVSWYQQALGQGPQFIFQYYEEEERQRGNFPDRFSGHQFPNYSSELNVNALLLGDSALYLCASSPDWGVETQYFGPGTRLLVL.

The CDR3 DNA is TGTGCCAGCACCCGAGGGGGGACAGCTATCTATGGCTACACCTTC. Its translation is CASTRGGTAIYGYTF. The chain joins TRBV28 to TRBJ1-2; 7 bases are a match to TRBD1. The germline V gene has CDR1 MDHEN and CDR2 SYDVKM. The CDR3 is 15 amino acids. The V and J ends lost 7 bases and 4 bases, in that order; junction bases with no gene match: 12.

This rearrangement joins TRBV27 to TRBJ1-3; possibly TRBD1 for D (6 bases). The CDR3 runs to 18 residues. V was clipped by 2 bases and J by 8 bases, with 25 bases between them. Germline CDR1 reads MNHEY; CDR2 reads SMNVEV (reference sequence). CDR3 nucleotide sequence: TGTGCCAGCAGTTTAAAACCCCCCAGGGTTGCGCCAGGGGACACCATATATTTT. This translates into CASSLKPPRVAPGDTIYF.

The chain carries TRBV2 and TRBJ2-1; 12 nucleotides agree with TRBD2. Germline CDR1 reads SNHLY; CDR2 reads FYNNEI. There are 13 residues in the CDR3. The V and J ends lost 10 bases and 6 bases, in that order; junction bases with no gene match: 4. The CDR3 spells CAKTSGSLNEQFF. DNA for the CDR3: TGTGCCAAGACTAGCGGGAGTCTCAATGAGCAGTTCTTC.